The sequence of this TCR beta chain was determined in a study of PD-1 blockade in classical Hodgkin lymphoma. Assay used: immunoSEQ multiplex PCR; TCRdb lists only in-frame clones, some missing. The sample includes about 64,000 clones, roughly nine tenths of them seen just once. The CDR3 runs to 11 residues. From germline, CDR1 is SNHLY and CDR2 FYNNEI. Germline trimming cut 6 bases from V and 10 bases from J; bases unmatched to any gene: 1. By sample fraction, this clone is medium-sized. The time point was: cycle 4 day 1 (C4D1), after five to seven weeks of nivolumab. Relapse was seen in all patients after autologous stem cell transplantation, and brentuximab vedotin exposure was variable.

The sample was peripheral blood mononuclear cells (PBMCs), taken before the fourth cycle of nivolumab. The genes are TRBV2 and TRBJ1-4, with 8 bases aligning to TRBD1. The sequence was collected from a human donor with classical Hodgkin lymphoma. CDR3 in DNA: TGTGCCAGCAGAACAGGGGGAAAACTGTTTTTT. This encodes CASRTGGKLFF.